These T cell receptor beta chains were read from a single sample in a study of blood T cell repertoires in COVID-19. Libraries were prepared by immunoSEQ multiplex PCR; TCRdb keeps only in-frame clonotypes and omits some of them. The table has hundreds of thousands of clones, around nine tenths seen once. Sequenced material: PBMCs or T cells enriched from blood (not recorded which). The receptors here all came from a woman younger than 35 who had been exposed to COVID-19. Both conserved end residues are part of each CDR3. A D gene is named only where the DNA matches it firmly. Size is stated for part of the rows, as once, few or many counts, or as a class when the clone is expanded.

TRBJ2-7 13 . once TRBV11-3 TGTGCCAGCAGCTTAGGGGGCGGGGACGAGCAGTACTTC CASSLGGGDEQYF
TRBJ1-5 14 . . TRBV15 TGTGCCACCAGCGCCCCGGCTAGTAATCAGCCCCAGCATTTT CATSAPASNQPQHF
TRBJ1-5 16 . . TRBV30 TGTGCCTGGAGTATAGGGAGAGGACGGGTCAATCAGCCCCAGCATTTT CAWSIGRGRVNQPQHF
TRBJ2-1 14 . . TRBV7-2 TGTGCCAGCCCTTCAAGCCACTCCTACAATGAGCAGTTCTTC CASPSSHSYNEQFF
TRBJ2-1 15 . . TRBV28 TGTGCCAGCAGCGAGGGAGACCCCTCCTACAATGAGCAGTTCTTC CASSEGDPSYNEQFF
TRBJ2-7 17 TRBD1 . TRBV9 TGTGCCAGCAGCGCATCCGGGACAGGGGGGAGCTCCTACGAGCAGTACTTC CASSASGTGGSSYEQYF
TRBJ2-3 17 TRBD2 . TRBV7-3 TGTGCCAGCAGCTCCCACGGGGGGGCAAAGAGCACAGATACGCAGTATTTT CASSSHGGAKSTDTQYF
TRBJ1-2 16 TRBD1 . TRBV28 TGTGCCAGCAGTTCTCGATGGACAGGGATAAACTATGGCTACACCTTC CASSSRWTGINYGYTF
TRBJ1-1 13 . . TRBV30 TGTGCCTGGAGTGTGGGAGGAAACACTGAAGCTTTCTTT CAWSVGGNTEAFF
TRBJ2-5 15 TRBD2 . TRBV7-9 TGTGCCAGCAGCGACGGGCTAGCGGTGGGAGAGACCCAGTACTTC CASSDGLAVGETQYF
TRBJ1-6 13 . few TRBV10-3 TGTGCCATCAGACAGGACAGTAATTCACCCCTCCACTTT CAIRQDSNSPLHF
TRBJ2-7 11 . . TRBV12-3/TRBV12-4 TGTGCCAGCAGGGCCTCCTACGAGCAGTACTTC CASRASYEQYF
TRBJ1-2 16 TRBD1 . TRBV28 TGTGCCAGCAGTTCGCTCCCGGGACAGGGGACGGATGGCTACACCTTC CASSSLPGQGTDGYTF
TRBJ2-2 15 . . TRBV5-1 TGCGCCAGCAGCTTGTCTTCTTCCGTGTCCGGGGAGCTGTTTTTT CASSLSSSVSGELFF
TRBJ1-2 13 TRBD1 . TRBV29-1 TGCAGCGTCCCGGAAGGACAGGGAAGTCTCCACACCTTC CSVPEGQGSLHTF
TRBJ1-1 14 . . TRBV7-6 TGTGCCAGCAGCTTAGCCGGGTCGGACACTGAAGCTTTCTTT CASSLAGSDTEAFF
TRBJ1-1 15 . . TRBV27 TGTGCCAGCAGTTTCAACCCAGGGCCGAACACTGAAGCTTTCTTT CASSFNPGPNTEAFF
TRBJ1-2 13 TRBD1 . TRBV25-1 TGTGCCAGCAGTCGACAGGGAGAGGGTGGCTACACCTTC CASSRQGEGGYTF
TRBJ2-2 12 . . TRBV9 TGTGCCAGCAGCGTCGGCGGCGGGGAGCTGTTTTTT CASSVGGGELFF
TRBJ2-1 14 . . TRBV7-3 TGTGCCAGCAGCAAAGGCCAGGGTGTGGATGAGCAGTTCTTC CASSKGQGVDEQFF
TRBJ2-5 16 TRBD1 . TRBV4-1 TGCGCCAGCAGCCAAGCGGTCAGGGGGTACCAAGAGACCCAGTACTTC CASSQAVRGYQETQYF
TRBJ2-7 13 . . TRBV30 TGTGCCTGGAGTGCGTTCCTCAGGTCGACGCAGTACTTC CAWSAFLRSTQYF
TRBJ2-5 13 . . TRBV5-4 TGTGCCAGCAGCACGGGACTCCCCGGGACCCAGTACTTC CASSTGLPGTQYF
TRBJ2-1 14 . . TRBV7-6 TGTGCCAGCAGCTTAGGTACGGTCGTAAATGAGCAGTTCTTC CASSLGTVVNEQFF
TRBJ1-2 15 . . TRBV4-3 TGCGCCAGCAGCCAAGGAGGTCGGACTTCCTATGGCTACACCTTC CASSQGGRTSYGYTF
TRBJ1-6 16 TRBD1 once TRBV7-9 TGTGCCAGCAGCCCGGGACAGGGGACCTATAATTCACCCCTCCACTTT CASSPGQGTYNSPLHF
TRBJ2-7 15 TRBD1 once TRBV3-1/TRBV3-2 TGTGCCAGCAGCCAAGACAGGGGGCCGTCCTACGAGCAGTACTTC CASSQDRGPSYEQYF
TRBJ1-4 15 TRBD1 . TRBV27 TGTGCCAGCAGTGGACAGGGGGCCTATAATGAAAAACTGTTTTTT CASSGQGAYNEKLFF
TRBJ2-1 14 . . TRBV4-1 TGCGCCAGCAGCCTAAAGGACAGCCTCAATGAGCAGTTCTTC CASSLKDSLNEQFF
TRBJ1-5 12 TRBD1 . TRBV28 TGTGCCAGCAGACAGGGGGATCAGCCCCAGCATTTT CASRQGDQPQHF
TRBJ1-2 14 . . TRBV28 TGTGCCAGCAGTTTACCCGCAGGCCTCTATGGCTACACCTTC CASSLPAGLYGYTF
TRBJ1-2 15 TRBD1 few TRBV18 TGTGCCAGCTCACCGTCACAGGGGATTAGCTATGGCTACACCTTC CASSPSQGISYGYTF
TRBJ2-2 13 . . TRBV25-1 TGTGCCAGCAGGGGGGGATCCACCGGGGAGCTGTTTTTT CASRGGSTGELFF
TRBJ1-1 14 . . TRBV7-2 TGTGCCAGCAGCTTAGGCAGGTTGAACACTGAAGCTTTCTTT CASSLGRLNTEAFF
TRBJ1-2 13 . . TRBV24-1 TGTGCCACCAGTGAAAGACAAGACTATGGCTACACCTTC CATSERQDYGYTF
TRBJ1-4 15 TRBD1 . TRBV6-5 TGTGCCAGCAGTTACTCGGCAGGGGGCAAGAGAAAACTGTTTTTT CASSYSAGGKRKLFF
TRBJ2-3 15 . . TRBV4-1 TGCGCCAGCAGCCAAGCCCTTTCCCCCACAGATACGCAGTATTTT CASSQALSPTDTQYF
TRBJ2-2 13 . . TRBV20-1 TGCAGTGCTAGTCGGACACAAGGGGGGGAGCTGTTTTTT CSASRTQGGELFF
TRBJ1-5 18 TRBD1 . TRBV28 TGTGCCAGCAGTTCCCACCCCGGGACAGCGTATAGCAATCAGCCCCAGCATTTT CASSSHPGTAYSNQPQHF
TRBJ2-3 12 . . TRBV12-3/TRBV12-4 TGTGCCAGCACGTCCCAGGCCGGTACGCAGTATTTT CASTSQAGTQYF
TRBJ2-2 15 . . TRBV7-2 TGTGCCAGCAGCTTATCAGGACAGAGCACCGGGGAGCTGTTTTTT CASSLSGQSTGELFF
TRBJ2-1 15 TRBD1 . TRBV5-1 TGCGCCAGCAGCTCCCGGACAGGGGCGGACAATGAGCAGTTCTTC CASSSRTGADNEQFF
TRBJ2-7 15 TRBD1 few TRBV5-1 TGCGCCAGCAGCTTGGAGGGACAGGGTCCATACGAGCAGTACTTC CASSLEGQGPYEQYF
TRBJ1-5 15 TRBD1 . TRBV30 TGTGCCTGGAGTGTGAGGGGACAGGAGGGGCAGCCCCAGCATTTT CAWSVRGQEGQPQHF
TRBJ1-2 21 TRBD1 . TRBV27 TGTGCCAGCAGCCCCAACTTTTGGGATAGAGAAAACAGGGGGCTCGAGGATGGCTACACCTTC CASSPNFWDRENRGLEDGYTF
TRBJ2-1 12 . once TRBV7-9 TGTGCCAGCAGCTTAGCGAAACTAGACCAGTTCTTC CASSLAKLDQFF
TRBJ1-2 14 TRBD1 . TRBV10-3 TGTGCCATCAGTGAGGACAGGGGGAAATGGGGCTACACCTTC CAISEDRGKWGYTF
TRBJ1-5 14 . few TRBV6-1 TGTGCCAGCAGTGAAGTCCTCAGCAATCAGCCCCAGCATTTT CASSEVLSNQPQHF
TRBJ2-5 14 TRBD2 . TRBV10-2 TGCGCCAGCAGTGAGGGACTAGCCCAAGAGACCCAGTACTTC CASSEGLAQETQYF
TRBJ1-1 15 . few TRBV5-1 TGCGCCAGCAGCGTAGAAGACAGGATGAACACTGAAGCTTTCTTT CASSVEDRMNTEAFF